These 15 T cell receptor beta chains were all obtained from the same sample, sequenced in a study of blood T cell repertoires in COVID-19. Sequencing used immunoSEQ multiplex PCR; TCRdb keeps in-frame clones, though not all of them. This table has 130,000 or so clones, just over 75% appearing once. Source material: peripheral blood. The source is a human donor in a cohort sampled during active COVID-19.

The chain recombines TRBV24-1 with TRBJ1-2; 7 positions match TRBD1. From germline, CDR1 is KGHDR and CDR2 SFDVKD. Unmatched junction bases numbered 4, after V lost 4 bases and J lost 6 bases. The CDR3 spans 13 residues. The CDR3 protein is CATSESDRDGYTF. Here the CDR3 DNA reads TGTGCCACCAGTGAGTCCGACAGGGATGGCTACACCTTC.

This chain joins TRBV5-1 and TRBJ2-1; 7 bases align to TRBD2. In germline, CDR1 is SGHRS, CDR2 YFSETQ. V gave up 4 bases and J gave up 8 bases; unmatched junction bases: 9. This CDR3 spans 14 amino acids. CDR3 protein: CASSPQTSQHEQFF. CDR3 coding DNA: TGCGCCAGCAGCCCCCAGACTAGCCAGCATGAGCAGTTCTTC.

The chain links TRBV7-8 to TRBJ2-2; a weak D match, TRBD2 (5 bases). This CDR3 has 20 amino acids. Trimming left V 7 bases short and J 0 bases short, with 27 bases between. Per germline, CDR1 SGHVS and CDR2 FQNEAQ. CDR3 nucleotides: TGTGCCAGCACCGGGTGGAGGCGGTTCAGCGAACATCCGAACACCGGGGAGCTGTTTTTT. This encodes CASTGWRRFSEHPNTGELFF.

J is TRBJ1-6 and V is TRBV6-2 or TRBV6-3; D is undetermined. This CDR3 is built from 15 residues. V lost 2 bases, J lost 8 bases, and 13 bases lay in between. Germline-derived CDR1 and CDR2 are MNHEY and SVGEGT. The CDR3 region is CASSYDSFGDSPLHF. CDR3 nucleotide sequence: TGTGCCAGCAGTTACGACTCCTTTGGTGATTCACCCCTCCACTTT.

The gene calls are TRBV14 and TRBJ2-7; 7 bases align to TRBD2. Germline CDR1 SGHDN, CDR2 FVKESK. J was trimmed by 2 bases and V by 4 bases; bases with no gene match: 14. CDR3 length: 17 amino acids. In nucleotides, the CDR3 is TGTGCCAGCAGCCCTACCCGCCTGGCGGGGGACGCCTACGAGCAGTACTTC. The encoded protein is CASSPTRLAGDAYEQYF.

The chain's CDR3 is CASSPMGSGQGYEQYF. The DNA for the CDR3 is TGTGCCAGCAGCCCGATGGGGTCGGGACAGGGTTACGAGCAGTACTTC. The V gene is TRBV2, the J gene TRBJ2-7; 9 nucleotides agree with TRBD1. Losses at the gene ends were 6 bases for V and 4 bases for J; bases not matched to a gene: 13. Germline CDR1 SNHLY, CDR2 FYNNEI. The length of the CDR3 is 16 residues.

The V gene is TRBV7-8, the J gene TRBJ1-5; 7 bases are shared with TRBD1. J gave up 1 base and V 7 bases, and 10 bases lay outside the gene matches. The CDR3 runs 16 residues. Germline V lookup: CDR1 SGHVS, CDR2 FQNEAQ. The CDR3 protein is CASKQGIKWSNQPQHF. The CDR3 nucleotides read TGTGCCAGCAAACAGGGGATTAAATGGAGCAATCAGCCCCAGCATTTT.

This chain joins TRBV19 and TRBJ2-7; D possibly corresponds to TRBD2 (5 bases). Germline CDR1 reads LNHDA; CDR2 reads SQIVND (reference sequence). With 5 bases removed from V and 2 bases from J, the gap between germline ends came to 10 bases. The CDR3 runs to 13 residues. The CDR3 here is CASSSAAAYEQYF. The CDR3 DNA sequence: TGTGCCAGTAGTTCAGCGGCTGCCTACGAGCAGTACTTC.

The gene calls are TRBV12-3 or TRBV12-4 and TRBJ1-1; D possibly corresponds to TRBD1 (5 bases). V lost 3 bases to trimming and J lost 6 bases, with 11 bases between them. This CDR3 contains 13 residues. CDR3: CASSFGRAAEAFF. In DNA form, the CDR3 reads TGTGCCAGCAGTTTCGGCAGGGCCGCTGAAGCTTTCTTT.

The gene calls are TRBV5-1 and TRBJ1-5; 7 bases agree with TRBD1. CDR3 size: 15 residues. Germline lookup yields CDR1 SGHRS and CDR2 YFSETQ. V shed 4 bases, J shed 3 bases, and the junction held 7 bases outside the gene matches. The CDR3 protein is CASSRTTGINQPQHF. The CDR3 DNA sequence: TGCGCCAGCAGCAGAACGACAGGGATCAATCAGCCCCAGCATTTT.

The chain combines TRBV19 with TRBJ2-2; the D is unclear. The germline V gene has CDR1 LNHDA and CDR2 SQIVND (reference sequence). The V end lost 4 bases, the J end lost 3 bases, and 9 bases lay between the germline ends. The length of the CDR3 is 14 residues. This CDR3 reads CASSNREYTGELFF. As DNA, the CDR3 is TGTGCCAGTAGTAATCGAGAATACACCGGGGAGCTGTTTTTT.

The chain recombines TRBV2 with TRBJ2-1; D unclear. In germline, CDR1 is SNHLY, CDR2 FYNNEI. This CDR3 has 13 amino acids. V dropped 7 bases and J dropped 0 bases, with 7 bases sitting between them. The CDR3 DNA follows: TGTGCCAGCACTGAGAGCTCCTACAATGAGCAGTTCTTC. Protein: CASTESSYNEQFF.

The V gene is TRBV19, the J gene TRBJ1-4; possible D gene TRBD1, 6 bases. Germline lookup yields CDR1 LNHDA and CDR2 SQIVND (reference sequence). CDR3 length: 15 amino acids. Trimming removed 5 bases from V and 3 bases from J, with 13 bases in between. The CDR3 loop is CASSDRSRANEKLFF. For the CDR3, the DNA is TGTGCCAGTAGTGACAGGAGTCGGGCTAATGAAAAACTGTTTTTT.

The chain uses TRBV27 and TRBJ2-7, with a weak D call TRBD1 (6 bases). Trimming shortened V by 5 bases and J by 6 bases, and 20 bases separated the two germline ends. Looked up from germline, CDR1 is MNHEY and CDR2 is SMNVEV (reference sequence). This CDR3 has 15 residues. This chain's CDR3 is CASSPIQGTSGEQYF. The DNA of the CDR3 is TGTGCCAGCAGTCCGATTCAGGGGACGTCGGGCGAGCAGTACTTC.

This rearrangement joins TRBV6-6 to TRBJ1-5, with 8 bases that match TRBD1. Trimming cost V 2 bases and J 6 bases; bases outside gene matches: 6. Germline lookup yields CDR1 MNHNY and CDR2 SVGAGI (reference sequence). The CDR3 totals 15 residues. The CDR3 sequence: CASSYTQGAGQPQHF. The CDR3 DNA reads TGTGCCAGCAGTTACACGCAGGGGGCGGGTCAGCCCCAGCATTTT.